This T cell receptor beta chain comes out of a study of long-term antiretroviral therapy in people with HIV (dated by TCRdb to 2022 to 2024). With regard to the full study: The earliest samples were collected approximately a decade before the 2015 WHO recommendation for immediate ART, a period when ART was typically delayed until CD4 counts fell. A retrospective serial study tested whether changes in peripheral blood TRB repertoire composition and diversity were associated with ART initiation and durable HIV suppression. The cohort contributed over 150 cryopreserved PBMC samples from 25 to 35 adults with confirmed HIV infection, collected serially over a mean of 6 years (range 1-12). Of the 30 participants with HIV, about a dozen were female. Test extractions of a monoclonal T-cell line alongside 33 polyclonal samples showed no cross-contamination during QIAcube processing. Points the paper makes about the study in general: The repertoire was dominated across all time points by expanded TRB clones identified before ART initiation, although this dominance was seen to fluctuate and to decrease in many PLHIV after ART. CDR3 length ranges in HIV repertoires were narrower than in controls, and network structure suggested an antigen-experienced repertoire with only a slight naive shift after ART. Because PBMC availability was limited, only the TCR beta chain was sequenced, with no alpha chain pairing. Starting ART was linked to a significant rise in TRB diversity, yet even with long-term ART the diversity remained significantly lower than in transplant donor controls. The samples were dated from the mid-2000s to the late 2010s, and the ART regimens that were used may be less effective than current ART regimens. Inferences about post-ART repertoire changes were limited because no data were available on ART adherence, viral resistance or therapy changes. Because pre-ART samples had limited cell numbers, unsorted PBMC were profiled rather than sorted CD4+ and CD8+ T cells.

Inclusion was restricted to participants for whom at least one PBMC sample before ART initiation and at least two post-ART samples were available. Treatment was received in the United States of America by all participants with HIV. Cryopreserved samples of 1-10 million PBMC were thawed and washed before DNA extraction. At the time of the earliest PBMC sample, participants with HIV were aged between 23 and 54 years. Each participant contributed PBMC samples from 1-4 timepoints before ART initiation and 2-8 timepoints after ART initiation, with a median of 7 samples. For every participant, serial HIV viral load, CD4+ T-cell count, ART history and demographic data were obtained. Genomic DNA was extracted from unsorted PBMC with a Qiagen kit on a QIAcube, processed in batches of 12 samples. The immunoSEQ hsTCRB v3.0 assay was used at survey level resolution to sequence the TRB variable region. A depth of about 40,000-55,000 T-cell genomes per sample was targeted for TRB sequencing. Pooled TRB libraries were sequenced on an Illumina MiSeq with a v3 150-cycle kit. The study's processing was this. Analysis of repertoires was carried out in R inside a reproducible Nextflow workflow spanning QC, data transformation and analysis. LymphoSeq2, an R package for exploring AIRR-Seq data, was used to implement the custom analyses. After excluding a few samples that yielded fewer than 5000 total TRB sequences, some 180 HIV repertoires remained for analysis. Among the roughly 200 retained HIV repertoires, 59 were collected before ART initiation and 120 to 130 were collected after ART initiation. Repertoires were downsampled to 5000 TRB nucleotide sequences, and summary statistics were averaged over 100 downsampling iterations. TRB sequences were retained for analysis only if CDR3 regions of at least seven amino acids were present. Two measures captured diversity: a Shannon entropy-derived clonality score and the Gini coefficient. In repertoire networks, the top 5000 CDR3 amino acid sequences were linked whenever an edit distance of one separated two sequences. Antigen specificity groups and MHC restriction were predicted for TRB CDR3 amino acid sequences with GLIPH2. CDR3 amino acid sequences were matched against VDJdb and McPAS-TCR to flag known CMV, EBV, HIV or tissue antigen associations. Pre-ART, post-ART and control groups were compared with Wilcoxon signed-rank tests and Holm-Bonferroni correction. TCRdb took this table from immuneACCESS and kept in-frame rearrangements with V and J called. Such tables lack part of the clones; where checked against another copy, unresolved V genes explain under half of the gap, and the rest is unexplained. V and J calls and clone size are those listed in that table; D and trimming were worked out from the DNA. This sample lists 30,000 to 40,000 clones; about 85% were detected once. The top ten clonotypes cover about 3.2% of the sample.

From a lookup of the germline V gene, CDR1 and CDR2 are MRHNA and SNTAGT. V drops 2 bases and J drops 0 bases, leaving 8 bases in between. From its cysteine to its phenylalanine, the CDR3 spans 16 amino acids. The only DNA kept is the CDR3, 48 bases in frame from the first base. As to this clone: Its specific antigen is unknown. Nothing much larger sits one base from this clone, and base qualities are not available.

This receptor was obtained from a man aged 18 to 30 with HIV. The sample consisted of unsorted PBMCs, taken 1.9 years after starting antiretroviral therapy. The sequence joins TRBV6-4 to TRBJ2-6, with the D gene call left open. This receptor carries the CDR3 CASSDRAGSGANVLTF. The DNA reads TGTGCCAGCAGTGACCGGGCCGGCTCTGGGGCCAACGTCCTGACTTTC.